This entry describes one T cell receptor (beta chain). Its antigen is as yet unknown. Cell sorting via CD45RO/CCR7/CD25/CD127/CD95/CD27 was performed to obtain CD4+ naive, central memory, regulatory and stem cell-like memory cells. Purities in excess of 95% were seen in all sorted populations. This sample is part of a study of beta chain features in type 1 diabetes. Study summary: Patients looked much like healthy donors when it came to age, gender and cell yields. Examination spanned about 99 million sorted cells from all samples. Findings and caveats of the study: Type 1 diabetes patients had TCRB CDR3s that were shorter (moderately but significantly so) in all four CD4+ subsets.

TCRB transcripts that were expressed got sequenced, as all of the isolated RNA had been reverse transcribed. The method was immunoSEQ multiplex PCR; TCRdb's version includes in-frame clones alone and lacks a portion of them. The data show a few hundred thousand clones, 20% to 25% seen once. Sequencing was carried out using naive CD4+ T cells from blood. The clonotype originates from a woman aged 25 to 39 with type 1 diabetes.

The CDR3: CSVEGTPGITEAFF. CDR3 nucleotides: TGCAGCGTTGAAGGGACCCCGGGGATCACTGAAGCTTTCTTT. The rearrangement joins TRBV29-1 to TRBJ1-1; no reliable D call. Germline CDR1 SQVTM, CDR2 ANQGSEA. Trimming left V 1 base short and J 4 bases short, with 13 bases between. The CDR3 consists of 14 residues.